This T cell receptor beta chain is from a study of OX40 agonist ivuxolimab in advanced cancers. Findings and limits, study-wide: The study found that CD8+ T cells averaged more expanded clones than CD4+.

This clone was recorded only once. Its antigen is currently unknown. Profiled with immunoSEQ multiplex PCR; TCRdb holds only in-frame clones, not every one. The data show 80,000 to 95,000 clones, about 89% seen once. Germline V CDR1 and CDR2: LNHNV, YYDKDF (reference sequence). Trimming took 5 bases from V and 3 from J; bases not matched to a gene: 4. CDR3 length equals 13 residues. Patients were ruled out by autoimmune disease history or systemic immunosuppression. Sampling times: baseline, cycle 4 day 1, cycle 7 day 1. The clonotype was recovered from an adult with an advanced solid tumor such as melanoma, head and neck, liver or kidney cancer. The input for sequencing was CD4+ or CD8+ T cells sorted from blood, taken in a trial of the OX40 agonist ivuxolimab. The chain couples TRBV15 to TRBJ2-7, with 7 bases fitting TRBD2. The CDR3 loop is CATSGRGLYEQYF. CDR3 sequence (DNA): TGTGCCACCAGCGGGAGGGGCCTCTACGAGCAGTACTTC.